The 21 T cell receptor beta chains in this list originate from one sample, sequenced in a study of blood T cell repertoires in COVID-19. Data came from immunoSEQ multiplex PCR; TCRdb stores just in-frame clones and leaves some out. The table lists approximately 120,000 clones, approximately 89% of them singletons. The material sequenced was peripheral blood. The receptors derive from an elderly woman with COVID-19, enrolled during active disease.

The genes are TRBV7-2 and TRBJ2-5, with 10 nucleotides matching TRBD1. CDR3 size: 15 residues. After removal of 5 bases from V and 5 bases from J, the junction contained 8 bases not matched to a gene. CDR1 and CDR2 from the germline V gene are SGHTA and FQGNSA. CDR3 sequence: CASSPSGQGGETQYF. In nucleotides, the CDR3 is TGTGCCAGCAGCCCCTCTGGACAGGGGGGGGAGACCCAGTACTTC. Supplemented by reference TRBV7-2 and TRBJ2-5, the full variable domain reads GAGVSQSPSNKVTEKGKDVELRCDPISGHTALYWYRQSLGQGLEFLIYFQGNSAPDKSGLPSDRFSAERTGGSVSTLTIQRTQQEDSAVYLCASSPSGQGGETQYFGPGTRLLVL.

The rearrangement uses TRBV2 and TRBJ2-1, with D unresolved. Looked up from germline, CDR1 is SNHLY and CDR2 is FYNNEI. Trimming stripped 4 bases from V and 5 bases from J, with 12 bases between. There are 14 residues in the CDR3. CDR3 nucleotides: TGTGCCAGCAGTGGAGCCAAGCTTAACAATGAGCAGTTCTTC. It yields the protein CASSGAKLNNEQFF.

This sequence joins TRBV28 and TRBJ1-2; possibly TRBD1 for D (6 bases). The CDR3 is 16 amino acids. The V gene lost 6 bases and the J gene lost 1 base, with 18 bases spanning the gap. Germline V lookup: CDR1 MDHEN, CDR2 SYDVKM. The CDR3 region is CASSPDQTGFNYGYTF. CDR3 DNA: TGTGCCAGCAGCCCCGACCAGACAGGTTTTAACTATGGCTACACCTTC.

V gene TRBV28 combines with J gene TRBJ2-3; 11 bases are a match to TRBD1. CDR1 and CDR2 from the germline V gene are MDHEN and SYDVKM. There are 15 residues in the CDR3. V was pared by 6 bases and J by 6 bases, with 8 bases of the junction left unmatched. CDR3 protein: CASRQPGQGEDTQYF. The CDR3 nucleotides are TGTGCCAGCAGACAGCCGGGACAGGGGGAGGATACGCAGTATTTT.

Written as DNA, the CDR3 is TGTGCCAGCAGCCTACTGAGTTTAGATGGCTACACCTTC. Translating it yields CASSLLSLDGYTF. V usage is TRBV28 and J usage is TRBJ1-2, with D uncertain. Germline-derived CDR1 and CDR2 are MDHEN and SYDVKM. Trimming removed 6 bases at V and 6 bases at J, with 14 bases between. The CDR3 runs 13 residues.

This chain joins TRBV7-3 and TRBJ2-1, with 8 positions matching TRBD2. The germline gives CDR1 SGHTA, CDR2 FQGTGA. CDR3 length equals 15 residues. The trim removed 5 bases at V and 3 bases at J, leaving 6 bases unmatched. The CDR3: CASSEGLANYNEQFF. CDR3 nucleotide sequence: TGTGCCAGCAGCGAAGGACTAGCTAACTACAATGAGCAGTTCTTC.

The chain recombines TRBV10-3 with TRBJ2-7, with 9 bases fitting TRBD2. There are 16 residues in the CDR3. The germline gives CDR1 ENHRY, CDR2 SYGVKD. V trimming: 0 bases; J trimming: 6 bases; junction bases outside the gene matches: 9. Written as DNA, the CDR3 is TGTGCCATCAGTGAGTCGATAGTAGCGGGAGCAGGCGAGCAGTACTTC. Translated, it gives CAISESIVAGAGEQYF.

V gene TRBV3-1 (or the pseudogene TRBV3-2) combines with J gene TRBJ1-2; 7 nucleotides agree with TRBD1. With V trimmed by 4 bases and J by 7 bases, 6 bases remained unmatched. The CDR3 runs 13 residues. Germline-derived CDR1 and CDR2 are LGHDT and YNNKEL (reference sequence). DNA of the CDR3: TGTGCCAGCAGCCTCTTGCAGGGGGGTGGCTACACCTTC. Its translation is CASSLLQGGGYTF.

The rearrangement uses TRBV29-1 and TRBJ2-1; 9 nucleotides match TRBD2. This CDR3 is 15 amino acids long. The J segment lost 9 bases and the V segment lost 0 bases, leaving 9 bases of the junction unmatched. The germline V gene encodes CDR1 SQVTM and CDR2 ANQGSEA. CDR3 in amino acids: CSVEDGREGPGEQFF. CDR3 sequence (DNA): TGCAGCGTTGAAGATGGGCGGGAGGGCCCTGGTGAGCAGTTCTTC.

V and J are TRBV7-9 and TRBJ2-2; the D gene is possibly TRBD2 (6 bases). V shed 5 bases and J shed 4 bases, with 11 bases lying between them. CDR1 is SEHNR and CDR2 is FQNEAQ in the germline V gene (reference sequence). There are 14 residues in the CDR3. CDR3 region: CASSPGTLTGELFF. The CDR3 DNA follows: TGTGCCAGCAGCCCCGGGACTCTCACCGGGGAGCTGTTTTTT.

The J gene is TRBJ2-7, the V gene TRBV27, with 16 nucleotides matching TRBD2. CDR3 length: 20 residues. The V and J ends lost 3 bases and 2 bases, in that order; junction bases with no gene match: 13. The V gene's germline CDR1 is MNHEY and CDR2 SMNVEV (reference sequence). The CDR3 DNA is TGTGCCAGCAGTTTGGGAGAAGGGACTAGCGGGAGGGCCTGTCCCTACGAGCAGTACTTC. It yields the protein CASSLGEGTSGRACPYEQYF.

The chain has TRBV19 and TRBJ1-5; D is unclear. This CDR3 contains 15 residues. The V gene lost 7 bases and the J gene lost 4 bases, with 17 bases spanning the gap. CDR1 and CDR2 from the germline V gene are LNHDA and SQIVND (reference sequence). The DNA for the CDR3 is TGTGCCAGTACGATGGAGATAACTTGGAATCAGCCCCAGCATTTT. Protein: CASTMEITWNQPQHF.

CDR3 residues: CASSYDYRGEQPQHF. The CDR3 region has the DNA TGTGCCAGCAGTTACGATTACAGGGGTGAACAGCCCCAGCATTTT. The chain uses TRBV6-6 and TRBJ1-5, with 7 bases matching TRBD1. This CDR3 region has 15 residues. CDR1 and CDR2 from the germline V gene are MNHNY and SVGAGI (reference sequence). Trimming took 2 bases from V and 7 from J; bases not matched to a gene: 8.

CDR3 coding DNA: TGTGCCAGCAGCCCCTCCGGACAAGGGTTCGAGCAGTACTTC. Translation gives CASSPSGQGFEQYF. The chain couples TRBV7-2 to TRBJ2-7; a weak D match, TRBD1 (5 bases). The CDR3 sequence is 14 residues long. Trimming left V 5 bases short and J 6 bases short, with 17 bases between. Germline loops: CDR1 SGHTA, CDR2 FQGNSA.

The rearrangement uses TRBV19 and TRBJ1-6; 10 nucleotides line up with TRBD1. The CDR3 sequence is 17 residues long. The V gene's germline CDR1 is LNHDA and CDR2 SQIVND (reference sequence). Germline trimming cut 4 bases from V and 4 bases from J; bases unmatched to any gene: 7. The CDR3 spells CASSTAGTGVYNSPLHF. For the CDR3, the DNA is TGTGCCAGTAGTACGGCCGGGACAGGGGTTTATAATTCACCCCTCCACTTT.

J is TRBJ1-4 and V is TRBV3-1 (or the pseudogene TRBV3-2), with D possibly being TRBD1 (5 bases). The V gene's germline CDR1 is LGHDT and CDR2 YNNKEL (reference sequence). CDR3 size: 14 residues. Deletions cut 4 bases from V and 0 bases from J, with 6 bases between. The CDR3 DNA sequence: TGTGCCAGCAGCCCGACAGCAACTAATGAAAAACTGTTTTTT. The encoded protein is CASSPTATNEKLFF.

For this clone: Other nucleotide sequences from this sample produce the same CDR3. The V gene is TRBV27, the J gene TRBJ1-2, with TRBD1 identical over 7 bases. The CDR3 totals 12 residues. Germline V gives CDR1 MNHEY, CDR2 SMNVEV (reference sequence). The trim removed 4 bases at V and 8 bases at J, leaving 4 bases unmatched. CDR3 region: CASSSGGRGYTF. The CDR3 DNA sequence: TGTGCCAGCAGTTCAGGGGGACGAGGCTACACCTTC.

The chain has TRBV6-5 and TRBJ2-6; 7 bases match TRBD1. The CDR3 length is 15 residues. V gave up 6 bases and J gave up 2 bases; unmatched junction bases: 4. From germline, CDR1 is MNHEY and CDR2 SVGAGI. CDR3 sequence (DNA): TGTGCCAGCAGCGTAACAGGGGCTGGGGCCAACGTCCTGACTTTC. Residues: CASSVTGAGANVLTF.

This chain joins TRBV6-5 and TRBJ2-5; TRBD1 matches 8 bases. This CDR3 contains 13 residues. CDR1 is MNHEY, CDR2 SVGAGI, per germline. The V and J ends lost 6 bases and 6 bases, in that order; junction bases with no gene match: 6. The DNA for the CDR3 is TGTGCCAGCAGGAACAGGGGGGAAAAGACCCAGTACTTC. It encodes CASRNRGEKTQYF.

A few counts support this clone. This chain connects TRBV13 to TRBJ2-6; TRBD1 agrees at 9 bases. The junction had 13 bases not matched to a gene; V was cut back by 6 bases and J by 4 bases. Per the germline V gene, CDR1 is PRHDT and CDR2 is FYEKMQ (reference sequence). The CDR3 loop spans 18 amino acids. The CDR3 DNA reads as TGTGCCAGCAGACCCGACAGGGGGAAATTGTCCGGGGCCAACGTCCTGACTTTC. The encoded protein is CASRPDRGKLSGANVLTF.

V usage is TRBV6-2 or TRBV6-3 and J usage is TRBJ2-2; D is perhaps TRBD2 (6 bases). The CDR3 extends over 16 amino acids. Per germline, CDR1 MNHEY and CDR2 SVGEGT. V shed 5 bases and J shed 0 bases, with 13 bases lying between them. CDR3 DNA: TGTGCCAGCAGTCTAGGGACTGCCTCGAACACCGGGGAGCTGTTTTTT. Protein sequence: CASSLGTASNTGELFF.